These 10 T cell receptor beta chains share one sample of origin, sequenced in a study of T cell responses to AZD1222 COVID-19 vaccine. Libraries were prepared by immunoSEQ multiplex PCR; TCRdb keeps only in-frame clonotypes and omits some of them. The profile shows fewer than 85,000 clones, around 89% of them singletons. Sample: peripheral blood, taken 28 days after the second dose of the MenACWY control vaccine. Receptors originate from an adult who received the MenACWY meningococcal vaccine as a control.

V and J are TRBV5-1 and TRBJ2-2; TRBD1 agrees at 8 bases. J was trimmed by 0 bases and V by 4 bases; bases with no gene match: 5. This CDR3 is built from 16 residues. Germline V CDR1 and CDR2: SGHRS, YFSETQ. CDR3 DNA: TGCGCCAGCAGCGCCGGACAGGGCACGAACACCGGGGAGCTGTTTTTT. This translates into CASSAGQGTNTGELFF.

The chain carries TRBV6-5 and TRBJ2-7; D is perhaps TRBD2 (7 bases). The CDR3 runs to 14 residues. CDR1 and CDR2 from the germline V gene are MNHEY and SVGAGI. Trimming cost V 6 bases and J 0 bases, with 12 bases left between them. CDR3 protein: CASRRGGLSYEQYF. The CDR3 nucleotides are TGTGCCAGCAGGAGGGGGGGCCTCTCCTACGAGCAGTACTTC.

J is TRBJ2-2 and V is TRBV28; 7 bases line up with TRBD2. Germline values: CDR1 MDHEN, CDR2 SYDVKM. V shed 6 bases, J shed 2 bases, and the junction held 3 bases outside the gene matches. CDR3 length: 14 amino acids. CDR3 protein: CASSPSGNTGELFF. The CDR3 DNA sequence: TGTGCCAGCAGCCCTAGCGGCAACACCGGGGAGCTGTTTTTT.

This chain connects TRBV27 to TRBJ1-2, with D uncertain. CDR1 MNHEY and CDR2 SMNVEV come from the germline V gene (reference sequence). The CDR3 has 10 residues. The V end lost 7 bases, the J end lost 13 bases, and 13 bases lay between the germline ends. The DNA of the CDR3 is TGTGCCAGCATTTTTAAGGTTGTCACCTTC. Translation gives CASIFKVVTF.

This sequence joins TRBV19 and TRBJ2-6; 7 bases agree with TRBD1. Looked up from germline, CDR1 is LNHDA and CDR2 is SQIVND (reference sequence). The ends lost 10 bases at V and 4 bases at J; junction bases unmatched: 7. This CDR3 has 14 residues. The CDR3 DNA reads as TGTGCCACCAAGCAGGGGGTCGGGGCCAACGTCCTGACTTTC. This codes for CATKQGVGANVLTF.

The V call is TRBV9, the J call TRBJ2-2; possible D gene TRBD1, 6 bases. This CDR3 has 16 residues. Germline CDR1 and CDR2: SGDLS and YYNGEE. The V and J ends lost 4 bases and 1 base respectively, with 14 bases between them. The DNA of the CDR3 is TGTGCCAGCAGCTCAGGGGCGGGTCAGAACACCGGGGAGCTGTTTTTT. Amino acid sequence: CASSSGAGQNTGELFF.

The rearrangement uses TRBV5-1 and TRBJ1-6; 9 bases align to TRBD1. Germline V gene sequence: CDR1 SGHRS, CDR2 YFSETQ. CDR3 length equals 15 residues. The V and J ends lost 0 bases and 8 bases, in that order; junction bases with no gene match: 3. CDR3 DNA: TGCGCCAGCAGCTTGGCGGGACAGGGACATTCACCCCTCCACTTT. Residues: CASSLAGQGHSPLHF.

CDR3 sequence: CASSPGQGAYETQYF. CDR3 in DNA: TGCGCCAGCAGTCCCGGACAGGGGGCCTATGAGACCCAGTACTTC. This sequence joins TRBV23-1 and TRBJ2-5; 11 nucleotides align to TRBD1. TRBV23-1 is annotated as an ORF whose role is uncertain. V shed 4 bases and J 5 bases; nucleotides not matched to a gene: 6. This CDR3 is 15 amino acids long.

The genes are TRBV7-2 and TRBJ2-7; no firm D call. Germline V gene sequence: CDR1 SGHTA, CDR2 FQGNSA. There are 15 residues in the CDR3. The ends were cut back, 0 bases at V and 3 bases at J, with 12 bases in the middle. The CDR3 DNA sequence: TGTGCCAGCAGCTTAGCGACCGCTCCTCACTACGAGCAGTACTTC. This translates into CASSLATAPHYEQYF.

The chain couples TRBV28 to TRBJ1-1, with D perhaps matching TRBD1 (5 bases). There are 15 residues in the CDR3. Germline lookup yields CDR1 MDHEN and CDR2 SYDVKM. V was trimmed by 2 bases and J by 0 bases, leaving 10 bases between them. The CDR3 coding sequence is TGTGCCAGCAGTTTACTGGGGACGATGAACACTGAAGCTTTCTTT. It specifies CASSLLGTMNTEAFF.